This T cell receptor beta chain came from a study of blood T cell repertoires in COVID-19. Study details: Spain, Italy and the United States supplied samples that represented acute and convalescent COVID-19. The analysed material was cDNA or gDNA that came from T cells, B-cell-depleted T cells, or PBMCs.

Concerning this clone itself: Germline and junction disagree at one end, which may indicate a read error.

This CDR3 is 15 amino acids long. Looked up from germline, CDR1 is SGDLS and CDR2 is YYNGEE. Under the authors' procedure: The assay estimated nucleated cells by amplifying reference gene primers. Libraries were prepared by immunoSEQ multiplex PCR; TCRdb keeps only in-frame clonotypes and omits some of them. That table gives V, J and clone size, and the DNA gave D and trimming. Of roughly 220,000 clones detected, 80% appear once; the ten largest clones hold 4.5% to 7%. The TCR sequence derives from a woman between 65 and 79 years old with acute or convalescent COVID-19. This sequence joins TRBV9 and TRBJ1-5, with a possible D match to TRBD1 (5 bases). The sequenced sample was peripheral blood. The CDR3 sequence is CARSTAGGVEQPQHF. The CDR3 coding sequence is TGTGCCCGCAGCACGGCGGGGGGGGTAGAACAGCCCCAGCATTTT.